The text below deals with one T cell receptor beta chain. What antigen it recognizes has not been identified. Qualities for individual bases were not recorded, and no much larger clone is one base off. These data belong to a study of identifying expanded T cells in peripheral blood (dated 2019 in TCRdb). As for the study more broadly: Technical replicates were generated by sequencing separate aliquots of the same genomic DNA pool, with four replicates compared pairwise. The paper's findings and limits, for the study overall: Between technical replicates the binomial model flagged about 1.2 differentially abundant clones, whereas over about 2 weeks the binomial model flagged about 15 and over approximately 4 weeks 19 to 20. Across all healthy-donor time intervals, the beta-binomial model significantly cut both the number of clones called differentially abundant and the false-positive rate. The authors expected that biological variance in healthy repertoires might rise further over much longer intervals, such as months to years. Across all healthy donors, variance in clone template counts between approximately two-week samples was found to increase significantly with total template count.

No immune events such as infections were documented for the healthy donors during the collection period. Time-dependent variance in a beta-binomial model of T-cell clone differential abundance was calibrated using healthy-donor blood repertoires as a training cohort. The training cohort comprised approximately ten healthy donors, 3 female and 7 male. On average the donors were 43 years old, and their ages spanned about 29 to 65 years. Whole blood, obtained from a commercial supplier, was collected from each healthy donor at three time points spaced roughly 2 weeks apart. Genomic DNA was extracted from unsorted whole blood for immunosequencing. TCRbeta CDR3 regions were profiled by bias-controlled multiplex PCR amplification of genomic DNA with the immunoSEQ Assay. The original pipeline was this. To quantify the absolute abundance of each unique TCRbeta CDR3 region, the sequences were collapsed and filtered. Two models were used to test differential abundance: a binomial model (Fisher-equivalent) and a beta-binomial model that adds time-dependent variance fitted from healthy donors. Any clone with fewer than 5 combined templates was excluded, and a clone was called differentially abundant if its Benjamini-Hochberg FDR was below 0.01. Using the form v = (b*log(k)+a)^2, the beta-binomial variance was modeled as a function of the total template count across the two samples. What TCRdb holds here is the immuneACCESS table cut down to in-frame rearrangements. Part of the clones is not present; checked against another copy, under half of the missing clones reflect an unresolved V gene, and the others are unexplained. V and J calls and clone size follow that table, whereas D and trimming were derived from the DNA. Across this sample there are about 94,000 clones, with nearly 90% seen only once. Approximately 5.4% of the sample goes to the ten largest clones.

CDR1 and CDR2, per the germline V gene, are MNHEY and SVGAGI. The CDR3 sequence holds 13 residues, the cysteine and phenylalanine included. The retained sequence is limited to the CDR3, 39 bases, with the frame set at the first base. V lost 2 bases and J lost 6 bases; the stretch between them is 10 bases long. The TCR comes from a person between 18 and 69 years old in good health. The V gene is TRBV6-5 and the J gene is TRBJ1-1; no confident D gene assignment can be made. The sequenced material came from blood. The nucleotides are TGTGCCAGCAGTTACCCCCCTTGGGCTGAAGCTTTCTTT. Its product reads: CASSYPPWAEAFF.